What follows are 20 T cell receptor beta chains derived from one specimen sequenced in a study of blood T cell repertoires in COVID-19. Data came from immunoSEQ multiplex PCR; TCRdb stores just in-frame clones and leaves some out. The table has over 120,000 clones, roughly 87% seen once. Material: peripheral blood. These receptors were obtained from a man in his 70s with acute or convalescent COVID-19.

The CDR3 DNA sequence: TGTGCCAGCAGCGTAGTAGGACTCGGAGAGGAGACCCAGTACTTC. Residues: CASSVVGLGEETQYF. J is TRBJ2-5 and V is TRBV9; D may be TRBD2 (5 bases). The CDR3 runs to 15 residues. The germline V and J ends were trimmed by 0 bases and 5 bases, with 14 bases remaining between them. CDR1 SGDLS and CDR2 YYNGEE come from the germline V gene.

This clone occurred a few times. The chain links TRBV6-1 to TRBJ1-4; D remains ambiguous. Deletions cut 1 base from V and 8 bases from J, with 11 bases between. Germline CDR1 MNHNS, CDR2 SASEGT. This CDR3 contains 14 residues. The CDR3 here is CASSEVGNREKLFF. CDR3 coding DNA: TGTGCCAGCAGTGAAGTCGGGAATCGGGAAAAACTGTTTTTT.

The chain has TRBV6-1 and TRBJ1-6; no reliable D call. In germline, CDR1 is MNHNS, CDR2 SASEGT. Deletions cut 8 bases from V and 11 bases from J, with 13 bases between. The length of the CDR3 is 12 residues. The DNA of the CDR3 is TGTGCCAGCGAGGGCACGGGGACACCCCTCCACTTT. This codes for CASEGTGTPLHF.

This chain connects TRBV10-3 to TRBJ2-3; the D gene is possibly TRBD1 (6 bases). CDR3 size: 14 residues. Trimming removed 10 bases at V and 0 bases at J, with 14 bases between. Per the germline V gene, CDR1 is ENHRY and CDR2 is SYGVKD. CDR3 region: CASRQESSTDTQYF. Here the CDR3 DNA reads TGTGCCAGCCGACAGGAATCTAGCACAGATACGCAGTATTTT.

This clone was seen only a few times. This CDR3 reads CASSQDFGGDSPLHF. As DNA, the CDR3 is TGCGCCAGCAGCCAAGATTTCGGAGGTGATTCACCCCTCCACTTT. This rearrangement joins TRBV4-1 to TRBJ1-6; D is unresolved. V dropped 0 bases and J dropped 8 bases, with 11 bases sitting between them. The germline gives CDR1 MGHRA, CDR2 YSYEKL. The CDR3 consists of 15 residues.

The chain recombines TRBV5-8 with TRBJ2-3; maybe TRBD1 (8 bases). CDR3 length: 15 residues. Germline V gives CDR1 SGHTS, CDR2 YDEGEE. V was shortened by 0 bases and J by 4 bases, with 12 bases between the two germline ends. In nucleotides, the CDR3 is TGTGCCAGCAGCTTGGGACAGGGGAGGGCAGATACGCAGTATTTT. It is translated as CASSLGQGRADTQYF.

The genes are TRBV5-6 and TRBJ2-7; possible D gene TRBD1, 6 bases. V was trimmed by 0 bases and J by 4 bases, leaving 14 bases between them. Germline V gene lookup returns CDR1 SGHDT and CDR2 YYEEEE. The CDR3 is 15 residues long. CDR3 bases: TGTGCCAGCAGCTTGGGGGACATTAGAGGATACGAGCAGTACTTC. It is translated as CASSLGDIRGYEQYF.

V gene TRBV5-1 combines with J gene TRBJ1-4, with 8 bases lining up with TRBD1. J was trimmed by 5 bases and V by 3 bases; bases with no gene match: 6. Per germline, CDR1 SGHRS and CDR2 YFSETQ. The CDR3 consists of 15 residues. The CDR3: CASSSQTGANEKLFF. The CDR3 DNA is TGCGCCAGCAGCTCCCAGACAGGGGCAAATGAAAAACTGTTTTTT.

The chain employs TRBV4-1 and TRBJ2-1, with D tentatively TRBD2 (6 bases). This CDR3 has 17 amino acids. V lost 0 bases and J lost 4, with 16 bases in between. CDR1 MGHRA and CDR2 YSYEKL come from the germline V gene. The CDR3 DNA sequence: TGCGCCAGCAGCCAAGATCCCAGCGGGCTGGGATACAATGAGCAGTTCTTC. Amino acids: CASSQDPSGLGYNEQFF.

The chain uses TRBV5-1 and TRBJ2-6, with 9 bases aligning to TRBD1. Germline CDR1 and CDR2: SGHRS and YFSETQ. V shed 4 bases, J shed 0 bases, and the junction held 5 bases outside the gene matches. The CDR3 is 17 amino acids. CDR3 DNA: TGCGCCAGCAGCCGGGGACAGGGCCTCTCTGGGGCCAACGTCCTGACTTTC. Its protein product is CASSRGQGLSGANVLTF. The full variable domain, rest sourced from reference TRBV5-1 and TRBJ2-6, is KAGVTQTPRYLIKTRGQQVTLSCSPISGHRSVSWYQQTPGQGLQFLFEYFSETQRNKGNFPGRFSGRQFSNSRSEMNVSTLELGDSALYLCASSRGQGLSGANVLTFGAGSRLTVL.

The chain has TRBV5-1 and TRBJ1-1; TRBD1 aligns across 7 bases. From germline, CDR1 is SGHRS and CDR2 YFSETQ. V was pared by 0 bases and J by 2 bases, with 4 bases of the junction left unmatched. This CDR3 has 15 residues. The CDR3 reads CASSLGGTDNTEAFF. CDR3 coding DNA: TGCGCCAGCAGCTTGGGCGGGACAGACAACACTGAAGCTTTCTTT.

The chain is built from TRBV21-1 and TRBJ2-3; the table names TRBD1, a call not compared with the DNA. TRBV21-1 is assigned pseudogene status. The length of the CDR3 is 16 residues. The CDR3 reads CASSKGCGGMFDTQYF. The CDR3 DNA reads TGTGCCAGCAGCAAAGGGTGTGGGGGCATGTTCGATACGCAGTATTTT.

This rearrangement joins TRBV13 to TRBJ2-5, with 8 nucleotides matching TRBD1. V lost 6 bases to trimming and J lost 4 bases; unmatched junction nucleotides: 7. The germline gives CDR1 PRHDT, CDR2 FYEKMQ (reference sequence). The CDR3 has 14 amino acids. CDR3 loop: CASRPRGLGETQYF. CDR3 DNA: TGTGCCAGCAGACCCAGGGGGCTAGGAGAGACCCAGTACTTC.

The chain joins TRBV7-5 to TRBJ2-2; the table's D gene call, TRBD1, was not cross checked with the DNA. TRBV7-5 is reported as a pseudogene. This CDR3 comprises 17 residues. The DNA for the CDR3 is TGTGTCAGAAGCTTAGCCCTACAGGGTCCGAACACCGGGGAGCTGTTTTTT. This sequence encodes CVRSLALQGPNTGELFF.

This clone was counted only a few times. V is TRBV5-5 and J is TRBJ2-2, with 11 bases aligning to TRBD2. Germline CDR1 is SGHKS and CDR2 is YYEKEE (reference sequence). The trim removed 4 bases at V and 2 bases at J, leaving 4 bases unmatched. CDR3 length: 16 residues. CDR3: CASSGGLADNTGELFF. CDR3 DNA: TGTGCCAGCAGCGGGGGACTAGCGGACAACACCGGGGAGCTGTTTTTT.

The rearrangement joins TRBV6-1 to TRBJ2-5, with 9 bases fitting TRBD1. The V gene end was trimmed by 1 base and the J gene end by 5 bases; junction bases not matched to a gene: 2. The CDR3 covers 14 residues. Germline V gene data show CDR1 as MNHNS and CDR2 as SASEGT. The CDR3 protein is CASSEGTGVETQYF. The CDR3 DNA sequence: TGTGCCAGCAGTGAAGGGACAGGGGTGGAGACCCAGTACTTC.

The chain has TRBV5-4 and TRBJ2-5, with 7 bases lining up with TRBD2. CDR3 length: 16 amino acids. With V trimmed by 2 bases and J by 1 base, 8 bases remained unmatched. Per germline, CDR1 SGHNT and CDR2 YYREEE (reference sequence). This CDR3 reads CASSFGGRGGQETQYF. For the CDR3, the DNA is TGTGCCAGCAGCTTTGGAGGGCGCGGGGGCCAAGAGACCCAGTACTTC.

The chain has TRBV6-2 or TRBV6-3 and TRBJ1-2; 11 bases are a match to TRBD1. The V and J ends lost 6 bases and 8 bases, in that order; junction bases with no gene match: 11. The CDR3 runs to 15 residues. Germline values: CDR1 MNHEY, CDR2 SVGEGT. CDR3 sequence (DNA): TGTGCCAGCAGCCACCCGGACAGGGGGCAACGGGGCTACACCTTC. Protein product: CASSHPDRGQRGYTF.

This clone appeared a single time. This chain links TRBV6-6 with TRBJ2-1, with 9 bases fitting TRBD1. This CDR3 comprises 14 residues. The V gene end was trimmed by 6 bases and the J gene end by 9 bases; junction bases not matched to a gene: 9. Germline CDR1 and CDR2: MNHNY and SVGAGI (reference sequence). Here the CDR3 DNA reads TGTGCCAGCAGACACAACCAGGACAGGGGTGAGCAGTTCTTC. It encodes CASRHNQDRGEQFF.

This chain links TRBV10-1 with TRBJ1-1; 7 bases agree with TRBD1. The trim removed 6 bases at V and 1 base at J, leaving 5 bases unmatched. CDR1 is WNHNN, CDR2 SYGVQD, per germline (reference sequence). The CDR3 is made up of 14 amino acids. Written as DNA, the CDR3 is TGCGCCAGCAGCGACAGGACAGGGAACACTGAAGCTTTCTTT. Its translation: CASSDRTGNTEAFF.